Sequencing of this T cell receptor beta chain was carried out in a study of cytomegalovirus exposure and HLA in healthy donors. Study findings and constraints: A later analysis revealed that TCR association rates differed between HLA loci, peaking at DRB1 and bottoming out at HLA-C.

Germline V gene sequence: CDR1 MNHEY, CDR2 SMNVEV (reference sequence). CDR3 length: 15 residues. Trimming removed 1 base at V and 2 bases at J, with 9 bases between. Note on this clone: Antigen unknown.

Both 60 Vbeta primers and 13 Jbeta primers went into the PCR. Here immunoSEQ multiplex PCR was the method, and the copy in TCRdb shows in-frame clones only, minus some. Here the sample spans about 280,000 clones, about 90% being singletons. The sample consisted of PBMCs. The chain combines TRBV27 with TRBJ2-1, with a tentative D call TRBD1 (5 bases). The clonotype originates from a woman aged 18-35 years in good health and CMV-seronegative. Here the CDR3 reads CASSLWSGTYNEQFF. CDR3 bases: TGTGCCAGCAGTTTATGGTCAGGGACCTACAATGAGCAGTTCTTC.